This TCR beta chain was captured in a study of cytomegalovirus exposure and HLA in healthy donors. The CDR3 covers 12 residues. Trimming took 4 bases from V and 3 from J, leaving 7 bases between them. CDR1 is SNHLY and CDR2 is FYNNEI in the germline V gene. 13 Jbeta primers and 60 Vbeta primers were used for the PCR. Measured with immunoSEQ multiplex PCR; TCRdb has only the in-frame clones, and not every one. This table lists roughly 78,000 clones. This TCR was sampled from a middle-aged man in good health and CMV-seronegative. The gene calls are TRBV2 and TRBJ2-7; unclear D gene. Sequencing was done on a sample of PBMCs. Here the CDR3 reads CASSGLNYEQYF. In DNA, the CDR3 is TGTGCCAGCAGTGGCCTAAACTACGAGCAGTACTTC. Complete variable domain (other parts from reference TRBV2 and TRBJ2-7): EPEVTQTPSHQVTQMGQEVILRCVPISNHLYFYWYRQILGQKVEFLVSFYNNEISEKSEIFDDQFSVERPDGSNFTLKIRSTKLEDSAMYFCASSGLNYEQYFGPGTRLTVT.